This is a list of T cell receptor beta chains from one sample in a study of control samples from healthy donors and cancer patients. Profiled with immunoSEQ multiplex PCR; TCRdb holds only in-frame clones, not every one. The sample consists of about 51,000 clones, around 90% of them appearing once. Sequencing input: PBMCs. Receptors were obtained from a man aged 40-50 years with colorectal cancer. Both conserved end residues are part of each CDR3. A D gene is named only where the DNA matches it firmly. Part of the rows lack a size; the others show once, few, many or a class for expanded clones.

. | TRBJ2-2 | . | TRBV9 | CASSPRSPGPGELFF | TGTGCCAGCAGCCCTAGAAGTCCAGGACCCGGGGAGCTGTTTTTT
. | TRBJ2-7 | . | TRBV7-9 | CASSPPAKRYEQYF | TGTGCCAGCAGCCCCCCCGCAAAGCGCTACGAGCAGTACTTC
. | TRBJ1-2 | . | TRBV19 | CASSITSINYGYTF | TGTGCCAGTAGTATAACTTCCATAAACTATGGCTACACCTTC
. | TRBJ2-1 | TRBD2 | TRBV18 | CASSGAGAGEQFF | TGTGCCAGCTCAGGAGCGGGAGCGGGAGAGCAGTTCTTC
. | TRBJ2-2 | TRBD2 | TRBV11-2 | CASSLLAGANTGELFF | TGTGCCAGCAGCTTGCTAGCGGGAGCGAACACCGGGGAGCTGTTTTTT
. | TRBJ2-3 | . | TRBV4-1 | CASSQERASSSGKSDTQYF | TGCGCCAGCAGCCAAGAACGGGCTTCTTCGAGCGGCAAATCAGATACGCAGTATTTT
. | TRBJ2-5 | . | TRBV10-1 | CASSNRQGGPKETQYF | TGCGCCAGCAGCAACAGACAGGGAGGACCGAAAGAGACCCAGTACTTC
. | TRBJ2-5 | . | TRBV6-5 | CASRIGPGAQYF | TGTGCCAGCAGGATAGGGCCGGGGGCCCAGTACTTC
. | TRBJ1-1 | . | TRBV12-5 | CASGPWVPMNTEAFF | TGTGCTAGTGGCCCATGGGTCCCTATGAACACTGAAGCTTTCTTT
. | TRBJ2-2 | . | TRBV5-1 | CASSLAEQEPVQLFF | TGCGCCAGCAGCTTGGCTGAACAGGAACCGGTGCAGCTGTTTTTT
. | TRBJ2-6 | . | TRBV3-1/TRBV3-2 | CASSQRPSTAGANVLTF | TGTGCCAGCAGCCAACGGCCCTCAACGGCTGGGGCCAACGTCCTGACTTTC
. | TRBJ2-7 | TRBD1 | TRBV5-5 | CASSFGTGGSEQYF | TGTGCCAGCAGCTTCGGGACAGGGGGCTCCGAGCAGTACTTC
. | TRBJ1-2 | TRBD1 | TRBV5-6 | CASRLDRVSGYTF | TGTGCCAGCAGGCTCGACAGGGTGAGTGGCTACACCTTC
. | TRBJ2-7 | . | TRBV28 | CASSFTGNEQYF | TGTGCCAGCAGTTTCACAGGGAACGAGCAGTACTTC
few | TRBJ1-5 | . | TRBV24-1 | CATSDWYQPQHF | TGTGCCACCAGTGATTGGTATCAGCCCCAGCATTTT
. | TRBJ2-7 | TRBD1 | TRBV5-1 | CASSGGTGAFYEQYF | TGCGCCAGCAGCGGGGGGACAGGGGCCTTCTACGAGCAGTACTTC
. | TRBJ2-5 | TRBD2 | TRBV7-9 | CASSSLTSGRGEETQYF | TGTGCCAGCAGCTCCCTGACTAGCGGGAGAGGAGAAGAGACCCAGTACTTC
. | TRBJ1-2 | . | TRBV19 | CASRQWESYTF | TGTGCCAGTAGGCAGTGGGAGAGCTACACCTTC
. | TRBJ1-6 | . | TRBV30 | CAWKAEGKVLYNSPLHF | TGTGCCTGGAAGGCCGAGGGGAAGGTCTTATATAATTCACCCCTCCACTTT
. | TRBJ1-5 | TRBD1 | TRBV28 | CASRGPGQLFRNQPQHF | TGTGCCAGCAGAGGCCCGGGACAGTTGTTTCGCAATCAGCCCCAGCATTTT
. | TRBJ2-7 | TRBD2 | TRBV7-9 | CASSLGTSGEQYF | TGTGCCAGCAGCTTAGGGACTAGCGGCGAGCAGTACTTC
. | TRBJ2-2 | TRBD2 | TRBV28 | CASSLFPGLAENTGELFF | TGTGCCAGCAGCCTCTTCCCGGGACTAGCGGAAAACACCGGGGAGCTGTTTTTT
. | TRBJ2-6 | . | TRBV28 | CASRSGSGANVLTF | TGTGCCAGCAGATCTGGATCTGGGGCCAACGTCCTGACTTTC
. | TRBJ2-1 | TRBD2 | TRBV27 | CASSSWTSGPNEQFF | TGTGCCAGCAGTTCCTGGACTAGCGGCCCCAATGAGCAGTTCTTC
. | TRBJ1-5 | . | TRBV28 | CASSLGHYSNQPQHF | TGTGCCAGCAGTTTAGGACATTATAGCAATCAGCCCCAGCATTTT
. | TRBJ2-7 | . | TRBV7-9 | CASSPHRYEQYF | TGTGCCAGCAGCCCGCATCGCTACGAGCAGTACTTC
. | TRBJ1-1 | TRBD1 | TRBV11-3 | CASSPGQWVSEAFF | TGTGCCAGCAGCCCGGGACAGTGGGTCTCTGAAGCTTTCTTT
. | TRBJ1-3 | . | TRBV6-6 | CASSWYSGPSGNTIYF | TGTGCCAGCAGCTGGTACAGTGGCCCCTCTGGAAACACCATATATTTT
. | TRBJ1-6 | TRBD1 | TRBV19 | CASSLGTVTYNSPLHF | TGTGCCAGTAGCTTGGGGACAGTGACCTATAATTCACCCCTCCACTTT
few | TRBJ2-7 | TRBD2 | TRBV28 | CASSTGTSGFYEQYF | TGTGCCAGCAGTACCGGGACTAGCGGCTTCTACGAGCAGTACTTC
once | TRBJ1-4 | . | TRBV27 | CASRRGDRQNEKLFF | TGTGCCAGCAGGAGAGGGGACCGCCAGAATGAAAAACTGTTTTTT
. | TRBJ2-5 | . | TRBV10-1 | CASSEPDPGWGPETQYF | TGCGCCAGCAGTGAGCCGGACCCGGGGTGGGGCCCGGAGACCCAGTACTTC
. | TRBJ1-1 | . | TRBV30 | CAWSVRIRGNTEAFF | TGTGCCTGGAGTGTACGAATACGAGGCAACACTGAAGCTTTCTTT
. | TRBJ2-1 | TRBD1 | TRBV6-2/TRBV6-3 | CASSLRWGQPPGGSYNEQFF | TGTGCCAGCAGTTTGAGGTGGGGACAGCCTCCTGGGGGCTCCTACAATGAGCAGTTCTTC
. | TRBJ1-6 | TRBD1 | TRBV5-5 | CASSRRDRVNSPLHF | TGTGCCAGCAGCCGGAGGGACAGGGTCAATTCACCCCTCCACTTT
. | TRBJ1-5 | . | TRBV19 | CASSPVSWQGRQPQHF | TGTGCCAGTAGTCCCGTTAGTTGGCAGGGTCGACAGCCCCAGCATTTT
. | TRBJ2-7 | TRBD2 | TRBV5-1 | CASSSTSGDYEQYF | TGCGCCAGCAGCTCGACTAGCGGAGACTACGAGCAGTACTTC
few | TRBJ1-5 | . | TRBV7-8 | CASSLGGVQPQHF | TGTGCCAGCAGCTTAGGAGGGGTTCAGCCCCAGCATTTT
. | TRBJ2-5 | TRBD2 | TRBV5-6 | CASSLGLAGGYQETQYF | TGTGCCAGCAGCCTAGGACTAGCGGGAGGGTACCAAGAGACCCAGTACTTC
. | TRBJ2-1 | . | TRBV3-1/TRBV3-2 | CASSREGYGNEQFF | TGTGCCAGCAGCCGCGAGGGTTATGGCAATGAGCAGTTCTTC
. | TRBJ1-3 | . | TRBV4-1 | CASSQEGSRSGNTIYF | TGCGCCAGCAGCCAAGAAGGGTCGCGCTCTGGAAACACCATATATTTT
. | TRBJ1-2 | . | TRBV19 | CASSIAASGGYTF | TGTGCCAGTAGTATAGCCGCATCCGGTGGCTACACCTTC
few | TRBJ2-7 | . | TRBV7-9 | CASSLVATPYEQYF | TGTGCCAGCAGCTTAGTGGCAACTCCCTACGAGCAGTACTTC
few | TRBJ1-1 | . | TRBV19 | CASSTRQRNTEAFF | TGTGCCAGTAGTACCCGTCAGAGGAACACTGAAGCTTTCTTT
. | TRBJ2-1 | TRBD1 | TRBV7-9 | CASSWDRGLIYNEQFF | TGTGCCAGCAGCTGGGACAGGGGGTTAATCTACAATGAGCAGTTCTTC
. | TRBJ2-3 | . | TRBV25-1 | CAYEKGVTQYF | TGTGCCTACGAGAAGGGAGTGACGCAGTATTTT
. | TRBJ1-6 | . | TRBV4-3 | CASSLRMENSPLHF | TGCGCCAGCAGCCTCAGAATGGAGAATTCACCCCTCCACTTT
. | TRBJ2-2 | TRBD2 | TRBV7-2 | CASSFSGLAGVGGELFF | TGTGCCAGCAGCTTCTCAGGACTAGCGGGAGTCGGCGGGGAGCTGTTTTTT
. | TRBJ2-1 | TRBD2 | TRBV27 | CASSRGLVGYNEQFF | TGTGCCAGCAGTCGTGGACTAGTCGGCTACAATGAGCAGTTCTTC
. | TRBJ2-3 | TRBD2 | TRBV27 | CASSFTSLAGRALGQYF | TGTGCCAGCAGTTTTACCTCGCTTGCCGGGAGGGCCCTTGGGCAGTATTTT
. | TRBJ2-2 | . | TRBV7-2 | CASSEASGSRELFF | TGTGCCAGCAGCGAAGCATCAGGGTCCAGGGAGCTGTTTTTT
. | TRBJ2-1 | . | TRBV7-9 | CASSLALLVRNEQFF | TGTGCCAGCAGCTTAGCGTTACTGGTCCGCAATGAGCAGTTCTTC
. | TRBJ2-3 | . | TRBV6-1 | CASTDPRDTQYF | TGTGCCAGCACCGACCCTCGGGATACGCAGTATTTT